The 18 T cell receptor beta chains reported below all come from one sample, sequenced in a study of T cell responses to AZD1222 COVID-19 vaccine (dated by TCRdb to the early 2020s). This sample's time point label indicates: about 28 days (+/-7) after the second vaccine dose. The library came from the immunoSEQ multiplex PCR assay. The source is immuneACCESS, and TCRdb retained only in-frame sequences with V and J called. Part of the clones is not carried over; for the studies checked, unresolved V genes explain less than half of this, and the remainder is unexplained. The sample profile shows about 170,000 clones; around 88% of them were found once. Together, the top ten hold 1.1% of the sample. Sequences were derived from peripheral blood, sampled 28 days after the second AZD1222 dose. The receptor set was obtained from an adult who received the AZD1222 COVID-19 vaccine.

This sequence joins TRBV6-4 and TRBJ2-3; 10 positions match TRBD2. Germline V gene sequence: CDR1 MRHNA, CDR2 SNTAGT. The CDR3 spans 15 residues. With 6 bases clipped from V and 1 base from J, the junction kept 4 bases outside the gene matches. CDR3 residues: CASSLAGGGTDTQYF. The CDR3, as DNA: TGTGCCAGCAGCTTAGCGGGGGGAGGCACAGATACGCAGTATTTT.

V and J are TRBV5-1 and TRBJ1-6; 10 nucleotides align to TRBD1. The V gene end was trimmed by 5 bases and the J gene end by 6 bases; junction bases not matched to a gene: 8. CDR3 length: 16 residues. The germline CDR1 and CDR2 sequences are SGHRS and YFSETQ. CDR3 region: CASSLQGQGVNSPLHF. In DNA form, the CDR3 reads TGCGCCAGCAGTCTCCAAGGACAGGGGGTTAATTCACCCCTCCACTTT.

This chain uses TRBV7-8 with TRBJ2-3; TRBD2 matches at 10 bases. CDR1 is SGHVS and CDR2 is FQNEAQ in the germline V gene. The V and J ends lost 1 base and 3 bases, in that order; junction bases with no gene match: 16. The CDR3 has 20 residues. CDR3 nucleotides: TGTGCCAGCAGCTTAGAGGGAGTGGGTTTGCTAGCGGGGGAAACAGATACGCAGTATTTT. Translated, it gives CASSLEGVGLLAGETDTQYF.

The gene calls are TRBV27 and TRBJ2-7; 8 bases line up with TRBD1. The CDR3 is made up of 12 amino acids. From germline, CDR1 is MNHEY and CDR2 SMNVEV (reference sequence). V lost 5 bases to trimming and J lost 10 bases; unmatched junction nucleotides: 7. The CDR3: CASSLYGQGQYF. CDR3 coding DNA: TGTGCCAGCAGTCTATATGGACAGGGTCAGTACTTC.

The rearrangement uses TRBV5-6 and TRBJ1-5, with 9 positions matching TRBD1. The J segment lost 1 base and the V segment lost 4 bases, leaving 3 bases of the junction unmatched. The V gene's germline CDR1 is SGHDT and CDR2 YYEEEE. The CDR3 covers 15 residues. The CDR3 DNA reads as TGTGCCAGCAGCGGACAGGGGCTGAGCAATCAGCCCCAGCATTTT. Translated, it gives CASSGQGLSNQPQHF. The variable domain in full, with the rest retrieved from reference TRBV5-6 and TRBJ1-5, is DAGVTQSPTHLIKTRGQQVTLRCSPKSGHDTVSWYQQALGQGPQFIFQYYEEEERQRGNFPDRFSGHQFPNYSSELNVNALLLGDSALYLCASSGQGLSNQPQHFGDGTRLSIL.

The chain uses TRBV18 and TRBJ1-1, with D possibly matching TRBD1 (5 bases). The length of the CDR3 is 15 residues. Trimming removed 3 bases from V and 0 bases from J, with 11 bases in between. Germline CDR1 KGHSH, CDR2 LQKENI. The CDR3 coding sequence is TGTGCCAGCTCACCCAGGGACGGTTTGAACACTGAAGCTTTCTTT. It specifies CASSPRDGLNTEAFF. Looking up the rest from reference TRBV18 and TRBJ1-1 gives the full variable domain: NAGVMQNPRHLVRRRGQEARLRCSPMKGHSHVYWYRQLPEEGLKFMVYLQKENIIDESGMPKERFSAEFPKEGPSILRIQQVVRGDSAAYFCASSPRDGLNTEAFFGQGTRLTVV.

The rearrangement joins TRBV6-5 to TRBJ2-1, with D perhaps TRBD2 (7 bases). The V end was cut by 8 bases, the J end by 9 bases, with 17 bases between. The CDR3 sequence is 13 residues long. The V gene's germline CDR1 is MNHEY and CDR2 SVGAGI. CDR3 DNA: TGTGCCAGCGGGGGGGGCCGAGGGTTTGAGCAGTTCTTC. Translating gives CASGGGRGFEQFF.

The genes are TRBV4-2 and TRBJ2-5; 11 bases fit TRBD2. Germline CDR1 reads LGHNA; CDR2 reads YNFKEQ. The CDR3 runs to 16 residues. J lost 2 bases, V lost 4 bases, and 6 bases had no gene match. The CDR3 nucleotides are TGTGCCAGCAGCCCCATACTAGCGGGGGATCAAGAGACCCAGTACTTC. Amino acid sequence: CASSPILAGDQETQYF.

The V gene is TRBV27, the J gene TRBJ1-2; D is perhaps TRBD1 (6 bases). The V and J ends lost 8 bases and 4 bases respectively, with 20 bases between them. Germline V gene lookup returns CDR1 MNHEY and CDR2 SMNVEV (reference sequence). The CDR3 has 15 amino acids. For the CDR3, the DNA is TGTGCCAGCGGACCCAGTTCACAGGGAGTCTATGGCTACACCTTC. The encoded protein is CASGPSSQGVYGYTF.

The V and J genes are TRBV9 and TRBJ1-1; D uncertain. The V end was cut by 4 bases, the J end by 2 bases, with 15 bases between. The CDR3 is 15 residues long. Germline V gene sequence: CDR1 SGDLS, CDR2 YYNGEE. Here the CDR3 reads CASSSMGGLNTEAFF. CDR3 in DNA: TGTGCCAGCAGCTCCATGGGAGGTCTAAACACTGAAGCTTTCTTT.

This chain connects TRBV2 to TRBJ2-5; 7 positions agree with TRBD2. The CDR3 is 14 residues long. Unmatched junction bases numbered 6, after V lost 6 bases and J lost 2 bases. Germline lookup yields CDR1 SNHLY and CDR2 FYNNEI. This CDR3 is CASRGLADQETQYF. The DNA of the CDR3 is TGTGCCAGCAGGGGGCTAGCGGATCAAGAGACCCAGTACTTC.

The chain joins TRBV27 to TRBJ1-2; D possibly corresponds to TRBD1 (5 bases). This CDR3 spans 16 amino acids. Germline values: CDR1 MNHEY, CDR2 SMNVEV (reference sequence). Trimming removed 0 bases from V and 4 bases from J, with 15 bases in between. DNA of the CDR3: TGTGCCAGCAGTTTATCCGGGGCAACGGGAACCTATGGCTACACCTTC. Translating gives CASSLSGATGTYGYTF.

This clone was recorded once. Here the CDR3 DNA reads TGTGCCAGCAGTTACCCTCTAAGTTCGAACGAGCAGTACTTC. It encodes CASSYPLSSNEQYF. The V and J genes are TRBV6-2 or TRBV6-3 and TRBJ2-7, with D unresolved. Germline V lookup: CDR1 MNHEY, CDR2 SVGEGT. This CDR3 region has 14 residues. Deletions cut 2 bases from V and 5 bases from J, with 13 bases between.

This sequence joins TRBV6-5 and TRBJ1-2; TRBD1 matches at 8 bases. This CDR3 has 14 residues. Germline-derived CDR1 and CDR2 are MNHEY and SVGAGI. Trimming took 6 bases from V and 4 from J; bases not matched to a gene: 7. For the CDR3, the DNA is TGTGCCAGCAGCCAGGACAGGGACCTCTATGGCTACACCTTC. Its translation: CASSQDRDLYGYTF.

This chain links TRBV6-5 with TRBJ1-4; the D gene is possibly TRBD1 (6 bases). With 6 bases removed from V and 3 bases from J, the gap between germline ends came to 11 bases. The germline V gene encodes CDR1 MNHEY and CDR2 SVGAGI. The CDR3 loop spans 14 amino acids. The CDR3 region is CASRPGTPNEKLFF. The CDR3 DNA follows: TGTGCCAGCAGGCCCGGGACACCTAATGAAAAACTGTTTTTT.

The rearrangement uses TRBV4-1 and TRBJ2-2, with D unclear. CDR1 is MGHRA and CDR2 is YSYEKL in the germline V gene. The CDR3 runs 17 residues. With 2 bases removed from V and 7 bases from J, the gap between germline ends came to 20 bases. The CDR3: CASSQKRVARWGGELFF. The CDR3 nucleotides read TGCGCCAGCAGCCAAAAAAGGGTGGCGCGGTGGGGCGGGGAGCTGTTTTTT.

V and J are TRBV4-1 and TRBJ2-2; 7 positions match TRBD2. Looked up from germline, CDR1 is MGHRA and CDR2 is YSYEKL. The length of the CDR3 is 16 residues. The V and J ends lost 4 bases and 2 bases, in that order; junction bases with no gene match: 7. CDR3 nucleotide sequence: TGCGCCAGCAGCCCGGCCGGGACTACTAACACCGGGGAGCTGTTTTTT. Protein: CASSPAGTTNTGELFF.

The CDR3 protein is CASSQGGVPNEKLFF. In nucleotides, the CDR3 is TGTGCCAGCAGCCAAGGCGGGGTCCCTAATGAAAAACTGTTTTTT. This chain joins TRBV3-1 (or the pseudogene TRBV3-2) and TRBJ1-4; no clear D. This CDR3 contains 15 residues. Looked up from germline, CDR1 is LGHDT and CDR2 is YNNKEL (reference sequence). V was trimmed by 1 base and J by 3 bases, leaving 9 bases between them.